One and the same sample provided the 14 T cell receptor beta chains below, sequenced in a study of PD-1 blockade in classical Hodgkin lymphoma. All trial patients relapsed after autologous stem cell transplantation. Method: immunoSEQ multiplex PCR; TCRdb's copy keeps in-frame clones and lacks some. The sample includes roughly 18,000 clones, approximately 64% of them seen just once. The source was peripheral blood mononuclear cells (PBMCs), collected before the second cycle of nivolumab. Receptor source: a human donor with classical Hodgkin lymphoma.

The rearrangement joins TRBV7-2 to TRBJ2-7; the D gene could be TRBD1 or TRBD2 (5 bases each). Per the germline V gene, CDR1 is SGHTA and CDR2 is FQGNSA. This CDR3 has 16 amino acids. The ends were cut back, 5 bases at V and 5 bases at J, with 22 bases in the middle. CDR3 coding DNA: TGTGCCAGCAGCGCACCGGGACGGGTAAAGGGCGACGAGCAGTACTTC. It is translated as CASSAPGRVKGDEQYF.

The gene calls are TRBV6-4 and TRBJ1-4; possible D gene TRBD1, 5 bases. V gave up 8 bases and J gave up 4 bases, with 14 bases separating them. CDR1 and CDR2 (germline): MRHNA, SNTAGT. The CDR3 length is 14 residues. CDR3 DNA: TGTGCCAGCCCCCGGGACGGAGGTAATGAAAAACTGTTTTTT. Amino acids: CASPRDGGNEKLFF.

This chain's CDR3 is CSVKAGTSDTQYF. The CDR3 DNA is TGCAGCGTTAAAGCGGGGACGTCAGATACGCAGTATTTT. This chain uses TRBV29-1 with TRBJ2-3, with TRBD2 matching 7 bases. CDR1 and CDR2 from the germline V gene are SQVTM and ANQGSEA. The CDR3 is made up of 13 amino acids. After removal of 5 bases from V and 4 bases from J, the junction contained 6 bases not matched to a gene.

The chain recombines TRBV28 with TRBJ2-6; tentatively, D is TRBD1 or TRBD2 (5 bases each). Looked up from germline, CDR1 is MDHEN and CDR2 is SYDVKM. The CDR3 consists of 15 residues. V was cut by 3 bases and J by 2 bases, with 8 bases left in between. This CDR3 reads CASSFRGTGANVLTF. The DNA of the CDR3 is TGTGCCAGCAGTTTTCGGGGCACTGGGGCCAACGTCCTGACTTTC.

The CDR3 bases are TGTGCCAGCAGCACCTCTAGCGGGACCTACGAGCAGTACTTC. It specifies CASSTSSGTYEQYF. The V call is TRBV7-9, the J call TRBJ2-7; TRBD2 matches at 9 bases. The CDR3 has 14 amino acids. Germline CDR1 and CDR2: SEHNR and FQNEAQ (reference sequence). V was clipped by 5 bases and J by 2 bases; unmatched bases: 4.

This clone was seen a handful of times. CDR3 bases: TGTGCCAGCAGTACCCCCAACGACAGGGGTGGCTACACCTTC. Encoded protein: CASSTPNDRGGYTF. V gene TRBV27 combines with J gene TRBJ1-2; the match to TRBD1 covers 8 bases. V lost 5 bases to trimming and J lost 7 bases; unmatched junction nucleotides: 9. The CDR3 length is 14 residues. Looked up from germline, CDR1 is MNHEY and CDR2 is SMNVEV (reference sequence).

The CDR3 DNA sequence: TGTGCCATCAGCGACCCAACCAATGCCGGCGGGAGGCCCACAGATACGCAGTATTTT. As protein: CAISDPTNAGGRPTDTQYF. The genes are TRBV10-3 and TRBJ2-3; 8 bases agree with TRBD2. J gave up 2 bases and V 6 bases, and 19 bases lay outside the gene matches. CDR1 and CDR2 (germline): ENHRY, SYGVKD. The CDR3 sequence is 19 residues long.

This chain uses TRBV28 with TRBJ1-1; tentative D call: TRBD1 (5 bases). The CDR3 runs 14 residues. V was shortened by 5 bases and J by 4 bases, with 14 bases between the two germline ends. Germline loops: CDR1 MDHEN, CDR2 SYDVKM. The CDR3 nucleotides read TGTGCCAGCAGTGAATCCAGGGAAGGCACTGAAGCTTTCTTT. The encoded protein is CASSESREGTEAFF.

This chain links TRBV7-9 with TRBJ1-6; TRBD1 agrees at 8 bases. CDR3 size: 14 residues. Germline CDR1 reads SEHNR; CDR2 reads FQNEAQ (reference sequence). The V and J ends lost 2 bases and 8 bases, in that order; junction bases with no gene match: 2. CDR3 nucleotide sequence: TGTGCCAGCAGCTTACAGGGGGCATATTCACCCCTCCACTTT. Encoded protein: CASSLQGAYSPLHF.

This clone appeared a single time. The V and J genes are TRBV6-5 and TRBJ1-2; D not resolved. There are 15 residues in the CDR3. Trimming left V 8 bases short and J 5 bases short, with 21 bases between. Germline-derived CDR1 and CDR2 are MNHEY and SVGAGI. CDR3 nucleotide sequence: TGTGCCAGCTTAGGCAGTATAGGTTTGTCGTATGGCTACACCTTC. This gives the protein CASLGSIGLSYGYTF.

This clone was seen only a few times. The chain carries TRBV25-1 and TRBJ1-2, with D unclear. Germline V gives CDR1 MGHDK, CDR2 SYGVNS. Trimming stripped 4 bases from V and 6 bases from J, with 18 bases between. This CDR3 has 15 amino acids. CDR3 amino acids: CASSATSGLLDGYTF. Written as DNA, the CDR3 is TGTGCCAGCAGTGCCACCAGCGGTTTATTAGATGGCTACACCTTC.

The chain employs TRBV6-1 and TRBJ1-1; D uncertain. The CDR3 contains 14 residues. V was trimmed by 4 bases and J by 1 base, leaving 10 bases between them. The germline CDR1 and CDR2 sequences are MNHNS and SASEGT. The CDR3 reads CASSVKRPNTEAFF. The DNA for the CDR3 is TGTGCCAGCAGTGTCAAGAGACCGAACACTGAAGCTTTCTTT.

The CDR3 DNA reads as TGTGCCTGGAGTGCAATAGCTTGGACAGGGTTTCAGGATGGCTACACCTTC. Amino acids: CAWSAIAWTGFQDGYTF. This rearrangement joins TRBV30 to TRBJ1-2; 8 bases align to TRBD1. Trimming cost V 1 base and J 6 bases; bases outside gene matches: 16. The germline gives CDR1 GTSNPN, CDR2 SVGIG (reference sequence). The CDR3 length is 17 residues.

The gene calls are TRBV5-1 and TRBJ2-5, with D possibly TRBD1 on 5 matching bases. Germline V gene lookup returns CDR1 SGHRS and CDR2 YFSETQ. CDR3 length: 13 residues. V was pared by 1 base and J by 2 bases, with 6 bases between. The DNA for the CDR3 is TGCGCCAGCAGCTTGAAGGGGCAAGAGACCCAGTACTTC. It is translated as CASSLKGQETQYF.